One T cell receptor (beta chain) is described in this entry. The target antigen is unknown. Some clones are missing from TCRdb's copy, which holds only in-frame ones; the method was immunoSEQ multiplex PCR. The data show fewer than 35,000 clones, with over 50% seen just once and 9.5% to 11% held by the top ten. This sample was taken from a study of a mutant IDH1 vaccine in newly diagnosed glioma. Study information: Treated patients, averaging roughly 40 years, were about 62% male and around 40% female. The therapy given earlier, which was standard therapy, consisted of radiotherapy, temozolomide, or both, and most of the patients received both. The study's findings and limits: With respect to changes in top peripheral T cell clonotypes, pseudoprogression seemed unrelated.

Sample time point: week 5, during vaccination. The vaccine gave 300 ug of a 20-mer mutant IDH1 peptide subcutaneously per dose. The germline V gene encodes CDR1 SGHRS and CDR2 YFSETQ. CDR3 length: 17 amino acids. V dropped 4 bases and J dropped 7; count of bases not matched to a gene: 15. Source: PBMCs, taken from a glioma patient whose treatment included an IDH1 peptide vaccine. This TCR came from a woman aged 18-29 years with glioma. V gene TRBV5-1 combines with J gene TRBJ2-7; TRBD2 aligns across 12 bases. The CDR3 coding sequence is TGCGCCAGCAGCCCGACCCTAGCGGGAGGGCTCCCTCTGGAGCAGTACTTC. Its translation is CASSPTLAGGLPLEQYF. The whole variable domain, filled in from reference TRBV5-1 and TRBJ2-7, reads KAGVTQTPRYLIKTRGQQVTLSCSPISGHRSVSWYQQTPGQGLQFLFEYFSETQRNKGNFPGRFSGRQFSNSRSEMNVSTLELGDSALYLCASSPTLAGGLPLEQYFGPGTRLTVT.